Listed below are T cell receptor beta chains from one sample, sequenced in a study of patients and donors after allogeneic stem cell transplantation. TCRdb processed the RT-PCR reads anew with MiXCR; each CDR3 protein has one entry. The table includes a few hundred thousand distinct CDR3 sequences, 11% to 15% detected once. The sample taken for sequencing was blood, either unsorted or a sorted T cell fraction (not recorded which). Source of these receptors: a human donor who was either an allogeneic HSCT recipient or a stem cell or donor lymphocyte infusion donor (not recorded which). It is not recorded whose cells these are; they may come from a transplant donor. Both conserved end residues are part of each CDR3. The order of the fields is V gene, J gene, D gene, clone size, CDR3 protein, CDR3 DNA. A D gene is named only where the DNA matches it firmly. Expanded clones are given a class, and other clones once, few, many or no size at all.

TRBV7-7	TRBJ2-1	-	few	CASSQIRNNNEQFF	TGTGCTAGCAGCCAGATAAGGAATAACAATGAGCAGTTCTTC
TRBV12-3/TRBV12-4	TRBJ2-3	TRBD1	-	CASRAGTGAGDTQYF	TGTGCCAGCAGAGCCGGGACAGGGGCGGGAGATACGCAGTATTTT
TRBV5-1	TRBJ2-5	TRBD2	few	CASSGGLAGGPGETQYF	TGCGCCAGCAGCGGAGGACTAGCGGGAGGGCCGGGAGAGACCCAGTACTTC
TRBV7-2	TRBJ2-4	TRBD2	once	CASSLRVAGIDKNIQYF	TGTGCCAGCAGCTTAAGGGTAGCGGGGATCGACAAAAACATTCAGTACTTC
TRBV19	TRBJ2-3	-	-	CASSIPSGPSSDTQYF	TGTGCCAGTAGTATCCCCTCAGGTCCCAGCTCAGATACGCAGTATTTT
TRBV28	TRBJ1-2	TRBD1	many	CASTSERTGRDGYTF	TGTGCCAGCACCTCTGAGCGGACAGGGAGGGATGGCTACACCTTC
TRBV20-1	TRBJ2-3	-	-	CSAQGAGIRTDTQYF	TGCAGTGCTCAAGGGGCAGGGATACGCACAGATACGCAGTATTTT
TRBV5-1	TRBJ2-1	-	-	CASSLDRKSLDEQFF	TGCGCCAGCAGCTTGGATCGGAAATCACTCGATGAGCAGTTCTTC
TRBV20-1	TRBJ2-1	TRBD2	few	CSADIVAGGRSYNEQFF	TGCAGTGCAGACATAGTGGCGGGAGGCCGCTCCTACAATGAGCAGTTCTTC
TRBV4-1	TRBJ2-7	TRBD2	few	CASSRELAGSYEQYF	TGCGCCAGCAGCCGGGAATTAGCGGGCTCCTACGAGCAGTACTTC
TRBV27	TRBJ1-6	-	many	CASSFFGASINSPLHF	TGTGCCAGCAGTTTCTTCGGGGCGTCGATAAATTCACCCCTCCACTTT
TRBV5-6	TRBJ1-4	-	few	CASSLLLLGGNEKLFF	TGTGCCAGCAGCTTGCTCCTTCTTGGGGGTAATGAAAAACTGTTTTTT
TRBV12-3/TRBV12-4	TRBJ2-1	-	-	CASSFGGVSEQFF	TGTGCCAGCAGTTTTGGCGGAGTGAGTGAGCAGTTCTTC
TRBV6-1	TRBJ2-6	TRBD1	-	CASRGDRGLSGANVLTF	TGTGCCAGCAGGGGGGACAGGGGGCTCTCTGGGGCCAACGTCCTGACTTTC
TRBV20-1	TRBJ2-5	TRBD2	few	CSAEAGVAIGETQYF	TGCAGTGCTGAGGCGGGGGTGGCGATTGGGGAGACCCAGTACTTC
TRBV7-3	TRBJ2-2	-	many	CASSSRRGLNTGELFF	TGTGCCAGCAGCTCCAGGCGGGGGCTAAACACCGGGGAGCTGTTTTTT
TRBV30	TRBJ1-5	-	-	CAWSRGTENQPQHF	TGTGCCTGGAGTAGGGGGACGGAGAATCAGCCCCAGCATTTT
TRBV15	TRBJ1-2	TRBD1	-	CATSPDGVQGAYGYTF	TGTGCCACCAGCCCAGACGGGGTCCAGGGGGCTTATGGCTACACCTTC
TRBV7-2	TRBJ2-7	-	-	CASSLGAGPYEQYF	TGTGCCAGCAGCTTAGGGGCTGGCCCCTACGAGCAGTACTTC
TRBV6-1	TRBJ1-1	-	-	CASSPTDGNTEAFF	TGTGCCAGCAGCCCTACTGACGGAAACACTGAAGCTTTCTTT
TRBV7-9	TRBJ2-2	TRBD1	few	CASSRQGGTGELFF	TGTGCCAGCAGCAGACAGGGGGGCACCGGGGAGCTGTTTTTT
TRBV20-1	TRBJ2-7	TRBD2	few	CSGLAGTYEQYF	TGCAGTGGCCTAGCGGGAACCTACGAGCAGTACTTC
TRBV6-1	TRBJ1-1	-	-	CASSEAGNEAFF	TGTGCCAGCAGTGAAGCGGGGAATGAAGCTTTCTTT
TRBV4-1	TRBJ1-1	-	-	CASSHLFGKNTEAFF	TGCGCCAGCAGCCACCTTTTCGGGAAGAACACTGAAGCTTTCTTT
TRBV4-2	TRBJ2-3	-	many	CASSQDWGSSTDTQYF	TGTGCCAGCAGCCAAGATTGGGGATCTAGCACAGATACGCAGTATTTT
TRBV5-1	TRBJ1-2	-	-	CASSLEGRVSDSESGYGYTF	TGCGCCAGCAGCTTGGAAGGCAGGGTGAGCGATAGTGAGAGCGGCTATGGCTACACCTTC
TRBV5-5	TRBJ1-2	-	few	CASSSTSGTTYGYTF	TGTGCCAGCAGCTCCACCTCCGGGACAACTTATGGCTACACCTTC
TRBV6-1	TRBJ1-5	TRBD1	few	CATRDRAGTNQPQHF	TGTGCCACCAGAGACAGGGCGGGTACCAATCAGCCCCAGCATTTT
TRBV20-1	TRBJ1-5	TRBD1	many	CSARGQGIQPQHF	TGCAGTGCTAGAGGACAGGGTATTCAGCCCCAGCATTTT
TRBV27	TRBJ2-6	-	-	CASSSGRGVTGANVLTF	TGTGCCAGCAGTTCTGGCAGGGGGGTGACTGGGGCCAACGTCCTGACTTTC
TRBV11-3	TRBJ1-5	-	-	CASSPRDLAPNQPQHF	TGTGCCAGCAGCCCCAGGGACCTAGCCCCTAATCAGCCCCAGCATTTT
TRBV7-9	TRBJ2-7	-	-	CASSLASAAFLYEQYF	TGTGCCAGCAGCTTAGCATCGGCAGCTTTCCTTTACGAGCAGTACTTC
TRBV12-5	TRBJ1-3	-	few	CASGLQPREVGTIYF	TGTGCTAGTGGTTTGCAGCCCAGGGAGGTGGGCACCATATATTTT